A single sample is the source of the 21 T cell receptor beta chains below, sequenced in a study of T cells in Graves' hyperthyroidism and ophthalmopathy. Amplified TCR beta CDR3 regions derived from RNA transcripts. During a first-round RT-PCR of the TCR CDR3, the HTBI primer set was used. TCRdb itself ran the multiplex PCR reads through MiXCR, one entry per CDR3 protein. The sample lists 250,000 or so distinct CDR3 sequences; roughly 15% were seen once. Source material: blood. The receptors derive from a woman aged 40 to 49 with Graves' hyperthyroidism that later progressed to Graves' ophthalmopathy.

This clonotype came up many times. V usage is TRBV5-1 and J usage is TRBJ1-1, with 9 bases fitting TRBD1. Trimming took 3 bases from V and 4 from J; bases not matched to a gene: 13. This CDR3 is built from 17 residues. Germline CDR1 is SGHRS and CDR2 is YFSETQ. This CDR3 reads CASSSHRGPEKGTEAFF. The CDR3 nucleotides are TGCGCCAGCAGCTCACACAGGGGGCCTGAGAAAGGCACTGAAGCTTTCTTT.

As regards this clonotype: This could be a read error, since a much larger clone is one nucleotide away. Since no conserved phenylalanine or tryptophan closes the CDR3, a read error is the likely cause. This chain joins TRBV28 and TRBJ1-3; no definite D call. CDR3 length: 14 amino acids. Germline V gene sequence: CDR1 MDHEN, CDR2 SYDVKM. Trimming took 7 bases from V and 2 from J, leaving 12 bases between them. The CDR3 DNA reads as TGTGCCAGCACCACTTACACCCCTGGAAACACCATATATCTT. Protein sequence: CASTTYTPGNTIYL.

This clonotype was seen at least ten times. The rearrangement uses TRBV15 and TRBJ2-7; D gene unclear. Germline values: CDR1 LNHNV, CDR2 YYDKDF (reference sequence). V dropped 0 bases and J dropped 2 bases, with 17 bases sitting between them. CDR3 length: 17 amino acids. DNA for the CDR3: TGTGCCACCAGCAGAGATCTTCACGGAATGATGACCTACGAGCAGTACTTC. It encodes CATSRDLHGMMTYEQYF.

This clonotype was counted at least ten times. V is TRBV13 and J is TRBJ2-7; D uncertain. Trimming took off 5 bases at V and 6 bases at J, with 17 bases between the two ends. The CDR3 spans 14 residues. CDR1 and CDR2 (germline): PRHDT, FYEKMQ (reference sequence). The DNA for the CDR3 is TGTGCCAGCAGCCTCAGCGAGCTCCCCGCCGAGCAGTACTTC. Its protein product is CASSLSELPAEQYF.

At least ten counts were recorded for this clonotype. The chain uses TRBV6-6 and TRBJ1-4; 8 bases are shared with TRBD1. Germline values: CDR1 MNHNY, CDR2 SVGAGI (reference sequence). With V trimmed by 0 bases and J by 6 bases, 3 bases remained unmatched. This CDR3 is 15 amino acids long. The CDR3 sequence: CASSYSGQGHEKLFF. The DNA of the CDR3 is TGTGCCAGCAGTTACTCAGGACAGGGCCATGAAAAACTGTTTTTT.

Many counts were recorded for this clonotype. The CDR3 nucleotides are TGTGCCAGCAGTGGTAGGACATTTATCAATGAGCAGTTCTTC. It translates to CASSGRTFINEQFF. J is TRBJ2-1 and V is TRBV28; possibly TRBD1 for D (5 bases). V was pared by 5 bases and J by 6 bases, with 14 bases between. The CDR3 spans 14 residues. Germline CDR1 and CDR2: MDHEN and SYDVKM. Together with reference TRBV28 and TRBJ2-1, the CDR3 gives the full variable domain: DVKVTQSSRYLVKRTGEKVFLECVQDMDHENMFWYRQDPGLGLRLIYFSYDVKMKEKGDIPEGYSVSREKKERFSLILESASTNQTSMYLCASSGRTFINEQFFGPGTRLTVL.

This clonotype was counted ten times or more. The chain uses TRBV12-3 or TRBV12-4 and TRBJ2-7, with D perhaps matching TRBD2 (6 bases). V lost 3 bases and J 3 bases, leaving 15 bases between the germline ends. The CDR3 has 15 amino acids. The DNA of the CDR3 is TGTGCCAGCAGTTTGGAGATGGGACTCAACTACGAGCAGTACTTC. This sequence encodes CASSLEMGLNYEQYF.

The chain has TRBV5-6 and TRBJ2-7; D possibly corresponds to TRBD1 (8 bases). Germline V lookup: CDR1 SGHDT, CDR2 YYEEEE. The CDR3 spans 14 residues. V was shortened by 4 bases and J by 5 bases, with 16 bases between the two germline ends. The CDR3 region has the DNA TGTGCCAGCAGCGTTAGGACAGGGAGGGACGAGCAGTACTTC. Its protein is CASSVRTGRDEQYF.

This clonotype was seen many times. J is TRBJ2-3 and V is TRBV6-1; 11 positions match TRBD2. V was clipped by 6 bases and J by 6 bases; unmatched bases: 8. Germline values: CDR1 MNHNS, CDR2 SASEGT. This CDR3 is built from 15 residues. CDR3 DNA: TGTGCCAGCAGCGTACTAGCGGGAGTCAAGGATACGCAGTATTTT. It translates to CASSVLAGVKDTQYF.

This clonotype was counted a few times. CDR3 loop: CASSSLRDPTHQTSPLHF. CDR3 DNA: TGTGCCAGCAGCTCTCTCCGGGACCCTACGCACCAGACCTCACCCCTCCACTTT. The chain is built from TRBV5-8 and TRBJ1-6; weak D call: TRBD1 (5 bases). V was clipped by 3 bases and J by 10 bases, with 26 bases between them. The germline V gene has CDR1 SGHTS and CDR2 YDEGEE. The CDR3 is 18 residues long. Using reference TRBV5-8 and TRBJ1-6 for the parts outside the CDR3, the full variable domain is EAGVTQSPTHLIKTRGQQATLRCSPISGHTSVYWYQQALGLGLQFLLWYDEGEERNRGNFPPRFSGRQFPNYSSELNVNALELEDSALYLCASSSLRDPTHQTSPLHFGNGTRLTVT.

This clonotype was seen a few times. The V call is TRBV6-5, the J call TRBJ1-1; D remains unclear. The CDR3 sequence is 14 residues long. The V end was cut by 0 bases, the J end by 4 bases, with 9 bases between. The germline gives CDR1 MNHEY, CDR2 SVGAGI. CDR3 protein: CASSYSIGFTEAFF. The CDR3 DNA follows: TGTGCCAGCAGTTACTCGATAGGATTCACTGAAGCTTTCTTT.

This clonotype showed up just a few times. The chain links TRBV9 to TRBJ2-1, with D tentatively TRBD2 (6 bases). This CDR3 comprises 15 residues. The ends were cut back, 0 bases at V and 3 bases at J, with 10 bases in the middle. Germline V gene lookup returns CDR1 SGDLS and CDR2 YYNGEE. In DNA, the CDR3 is TGTGCCAGCAGCGTAGGCGGGAACGACTACAATGAGCAGTTCTTC. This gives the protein CASSVGGNDYNEQFF.

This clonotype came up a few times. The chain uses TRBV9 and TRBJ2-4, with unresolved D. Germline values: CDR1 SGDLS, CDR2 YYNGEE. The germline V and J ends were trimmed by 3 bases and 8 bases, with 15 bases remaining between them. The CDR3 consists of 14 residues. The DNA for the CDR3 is TGTGCCAGCAGCGACCGGACCCCGAGCCACATTCAGTACTTC. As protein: CASSDRTPSHIQYF.

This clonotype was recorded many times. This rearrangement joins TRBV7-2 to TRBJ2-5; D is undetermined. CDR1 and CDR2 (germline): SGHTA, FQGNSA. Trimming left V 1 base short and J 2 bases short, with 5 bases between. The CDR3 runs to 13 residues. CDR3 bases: TGTGCCAGCAGCTTAGGGCGGCAAGAGACCCAGTACTTC. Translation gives CASSLGRQETQYF.

In DNA form, the CDR3 reads TGTGCCAGCAGCTTAAATCATGGGGCTGACTACAACGGGCAGTTCTTC. As protein: CASSLNHGADYNGQFF. The chain recombines TRBV7-2 with TRBJ2-1; tentatively, D is TRBD1 or TRBD2 (5 bases each). V was shortened by 2 bases and J by 12 bases, with 23 bases between the two germline ends. The CDR3 is 16 amino acids. CDR1 and CDR2 from the germline V gene are SGHTA and FQGNSA.

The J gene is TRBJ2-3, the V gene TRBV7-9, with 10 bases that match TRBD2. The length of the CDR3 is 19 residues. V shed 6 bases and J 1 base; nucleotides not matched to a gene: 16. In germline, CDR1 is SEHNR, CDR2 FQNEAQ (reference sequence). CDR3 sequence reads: CASRGGLAIQSEGTDTQYF. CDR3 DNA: TGTGCCAGCAGGGGGGGACTAGCGATTCAGAGTGAAGGCACAGATACGCAGTATTTT. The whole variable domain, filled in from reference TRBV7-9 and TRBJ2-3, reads DTGVSQNPRHKITKRGQNVTFRCDPISEHNRLYWYRQTLGQGPEFLTYFQNEAQLEKSRLLSDRFSAERPKGSFSTLEIQRTEQGDSAMYLCASRGGLAIQSEGTDTQYFGPGTRLTVL.

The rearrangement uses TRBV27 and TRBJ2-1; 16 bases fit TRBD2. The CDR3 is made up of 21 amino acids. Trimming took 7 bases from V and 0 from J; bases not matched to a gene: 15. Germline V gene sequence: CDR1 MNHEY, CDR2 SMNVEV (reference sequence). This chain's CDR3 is CASKASGTSGRAPRSYNEQFF. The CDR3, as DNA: TGTGCCAGCAAAGCATCCGGGACTAGCGGGAGGGCCCCCCGCTCCTACAATGAGCAGTTCTTC.

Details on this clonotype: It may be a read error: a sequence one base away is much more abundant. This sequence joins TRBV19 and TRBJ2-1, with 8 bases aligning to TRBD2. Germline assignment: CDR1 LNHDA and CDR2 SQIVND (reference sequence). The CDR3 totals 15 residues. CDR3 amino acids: CASSISFGTSEERFF. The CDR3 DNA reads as TGTGCCAGTAGTATAAGTTTCGGGACTAGTGAAGAGCGGTTCTTC.

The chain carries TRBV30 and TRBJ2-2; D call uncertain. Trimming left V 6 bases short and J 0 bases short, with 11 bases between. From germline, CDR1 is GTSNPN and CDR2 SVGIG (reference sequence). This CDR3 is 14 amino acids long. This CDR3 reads CACSPAANTGELFF. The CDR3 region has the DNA TGTGCCTGCTCTCCGGCCGCGAACACCGGGGAGCTGTTTTTT.

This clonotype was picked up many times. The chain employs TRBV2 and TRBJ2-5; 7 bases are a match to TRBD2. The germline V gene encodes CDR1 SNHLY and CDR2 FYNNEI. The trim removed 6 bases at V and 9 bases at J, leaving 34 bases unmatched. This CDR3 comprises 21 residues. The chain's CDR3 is CASSRQWVDKRESGAVRAQYF. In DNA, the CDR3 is TGTGCCAGCAGCAGGCAGTGGGTTGACAAGAGGGAGAGCGGGGCGGTGAGGGCCCAGTACTTC.

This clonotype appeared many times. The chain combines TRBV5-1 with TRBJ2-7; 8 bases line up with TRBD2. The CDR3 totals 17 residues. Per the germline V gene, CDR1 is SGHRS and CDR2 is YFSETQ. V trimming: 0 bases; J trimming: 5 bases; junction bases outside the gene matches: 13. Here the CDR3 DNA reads TGCGCCAGCAGCTTGGTGGGAGCGGGAGCCCCGGGGGACGAGCAGTACTTC. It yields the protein CASSLVGAGAPGDEQYF.